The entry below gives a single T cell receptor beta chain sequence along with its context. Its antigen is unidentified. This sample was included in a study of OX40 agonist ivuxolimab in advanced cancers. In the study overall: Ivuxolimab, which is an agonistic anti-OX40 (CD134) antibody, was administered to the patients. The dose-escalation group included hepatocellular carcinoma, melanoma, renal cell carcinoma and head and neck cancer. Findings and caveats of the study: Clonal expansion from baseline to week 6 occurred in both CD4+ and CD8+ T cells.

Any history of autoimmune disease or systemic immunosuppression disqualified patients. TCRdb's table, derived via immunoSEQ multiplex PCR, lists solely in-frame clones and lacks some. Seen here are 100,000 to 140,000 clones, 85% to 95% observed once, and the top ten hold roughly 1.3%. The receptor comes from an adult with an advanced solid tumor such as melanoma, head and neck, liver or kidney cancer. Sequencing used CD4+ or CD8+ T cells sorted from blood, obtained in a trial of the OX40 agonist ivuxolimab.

DNA of the CDR3: TGTGCCAGCAGTTTACTCACTAGCGGGAGGAACGAGCAGTACTTC. Translating gives CASSLLTSGRNEQYF. The rearrangement joins TRBV28 to TRBJ2-7; 12 nucleotides line up with TRBD2. CDR1 is MDHEN, CDR2 SYDVKM, per germline. V lost 2 bases to trimming and J lost 5 bases; unmatched junction nucleotides: 4. The CDR3 extends over 15 amino acids.